Below, 11 T cell receptor beta chains from the same sample are listed, as sequenced in a study of cytomegalovirus exposure and HLA in healthy donors (dated by TCRdb to the late 2010s). The library was made by the immunoSEQ multiplex PCR assay. For the multiplex PCR, a mixture combining 60 forward primers for TCR Vbeta segments and 13 reverse primers for TCR Jbeta segments was used. TCRdb holds this immuneACCESS table with in-frame rearrangements only. Some clones are missing; in checked studies, unresolved V genes explain under half, and the rest has no known cause. The sample table includes approximately 190,000 clones. The top ten clones comprise about 0.74% of the sample. Sequencing input: PBMCs. These receptors all stem from a boy aged 5-17 years in good health and CMV-seronegative.

J is TRBJ2-5 and V is TRBV14, with D unclear. The CDR3 spans 15 residues. Germline CDR1 and CDR2: SGHDN and FVKESK. Trimming took off 1 base at V and 0 bases at J, with 9 bases between the two ends. The DNA for the CDR3 is TGTGCCAGCAGCCAAGCCGGTTGGTACCAAGAGACCCAGTACTTC. Its translation is CASSQAGWYQETQYF.

The rearrangement links TRBV15 to TRBJ2-5; 9 bases fit TRBD2. Germline values: CDR1 LNHNV, CDR2 YYDKDF (reference sequence). V shed 3 bases and J 5 bases; nucleotides not matched to a gene: 16. The CDR3 loop spans 18 amino acids. Here the CDR3 DNA reads TGTGCCACCAGCAGGTCAAGTTTGAGACTAGCGGTACGGGAGACCCAGTACTTC. It codes for CATSRSSLRLAVRETQYF.

The rearrangement joins TRBV5-1 to TRBJ2-2; possibly TRBD1 for D (6 bases). V lost 7 bases, J lost 7 bases, and 14 bases lay in between. The CDR3 extends over 13 amino acids. Per germline, CDR1 SGHRS and CDR2 YFSETQ. Here the CDR3 DNA reads TGCGCCAGCGCAGCAGGGGATCTCGGGGAGCTGTTTTTT. It codes for CASAAGDLGELFF.

V and J are TRBV23-1 and TRBJ1-6; possibly TRBD1 for D (5 bases). TRBV23-1 is assigned to the ORF class and has an uncertain function. The CDR3 contains 15 residues. The ends were cut back, 6 bases at V and 0 bases at J, with 9 bases in the middle. CDR3 loop: CASRRQSSYNSPLHF. The CDR3 DNA sequence: TGCGCCAGCAGACGACAGAGCTCCTATAATTCACCCCTCCACTTT.

V and J are TRBV28 and TRBJ2-7; possibly TRBD2 for D (7 bases). Germline values: CDR1 MDHEN, CDR2 SYDVKM. V shed 2 bases and J shed 4 bases, with 12 bases lying between them. CDR3 size: 14 residues. The CDR3 here is CASSLDRGAYEQYF. The DNA of the CDR3 is TGTGCCAGCAGTTTAGATCGGGGGGCGTACGAGCAGTACTTC.

The chain carries TRBV27 and TRBJ1-1; 7 bases agree with TRBD1. The V segment lost 6 bases and the J segment 4 bases; nucleotides outside the gene matches: 8. Germline CDR1 is MNHEY and CDR2 is SMNVEV (reference sequence). This CDR3 comprises 14 residues. The CDR3 DNA sequence: TGTGCCAGCAGGACGACAGGGTTGGTCACTGAAGCTTTCTTT. This sequence encodes CASRTTGLVTEAFF.

The chain carries TRBV5-1 and TRBJ1-2; no definite D call. The germline V gene has CDR1 SGHRS and CDR2 YFSETQ. The CDR3 sequence is 13 residues long. V was cut by 1 base and J by 6 bases, with 10 bases left in between. This chain's CDR3 is CASSLSPADGYTF. The CDR3 DNA follows: TGCGCCAGCAGCTTGTCGCCGGCGGATGGCTACACCTTC.

V gene TRBV5-1 combines with J gene TRBJ1-1, with D perhaps TRBD1 (6 bases). The CDR3 has 14 residues. The V end lost 1 base, the J end lost 2 bases, and 9 bases lay between the germline ends. Germline V gene data show CDR1 as SGHRS and CDR2 as YFSETQ. CDR3 region: CASSLSGTNTEAFF. The CDR3 region has the DNA TGCGCCAGCAGCTTGTCCGGGACAAACACTGAAGCTTTCTTT.

The chain joins TRBV29-1 to TRBJ1-2; the D is unclear. Per germline, CDR1 SQVTM and CDR2 ANQGSEA. The CDR3 runs 12 residues. The V end was cut by 2 bases, the J end by 8 bases, with 12 bases between. The CDR3 sequence: CSVETRVWGYTF. Here the CDR3 DNA reads TGCAGCGTTGAAACCCGGGTGTGGGGCTACACCTTC. Full variable domain (outside the CDR3, taken from reference TRBV29-1 and TRBJ1-2): SAVISQKPSRDICQRGTSLTIQCQVDSQVTMMFWYRQQPGQSLTLIATANQGSEATYESGFVIDKFPISRPNLTFSTLTVSNMSPEDSSIYLCSVETRVWGYTFGSGTRLTVV.

The chain links TRBV7-9 to TRBJ2-1, with TRBD2 identical over 8 bases. This CDR3 contains 14 residues. Germline V lookup: CDR1 SEHNR, CDR2 FQNEAQ (reference sequence). With 5 bases clipped from V and 12 bases from J, the junction kept 12 bases outside the gene matches. CDR3 nucleotide sequence: TGTGCCAGCAGCCCCCCGAGTGGGGCGGGGGGGCAGTTCTTC. This gives the protein CASSPPSGAGGQFF.

V is TRBV30 and J is TRBJ1-2; tentatively, D is TRBD1 (6 bases). The germline V gene has CDR1 GTSNPN and CDR2 SVGIG (reference sequence). V was trimmed by 5 bases and J by 10 bases, leaving 14 bases between them. This CDR3 has 11 residues. This chain's CDR3 is CAWGRTVYYTF. CDR3 DNA: TGTGCCTGGGGTAGGACAGTCTACTACACCTTC.